Listed below are T cell receptor beta chains from one sample, sequenced in a study of cytomegalovirus exposure and HLA in healthy donors. TCRdb keeps only in-frame clones here, not all; method: immunoSEQ multiplex PCR. This table holds about 99,000 clones, over 75% found once. The sequenced sample was PBMCs. These TCRs come from a man in his forties or fifties in good health and CMV-seronegative. Both conserved end residues are part of each CDR3. The D gene is left open where the match is weak. Not every row has a clone size; where given, it reads once, few, many or a size class.

d_gene	abundance	v_gene	j_gene	CDR3nt	CDR3aa
TRBD2	NA	TRBV28	TRBJ2-7	TGTGCCAGCAGTTTACCAGCGGGGAACTACGAGCAGTACTTC	CASSLPAGNYEQYF
TRBD1	NA	TRBV5-4	TRBJ2-1	TGTGCCAGCAGCTTGGCGGGACAGGTGATCTACAATGAGCAGTTCTTC	CASSLAGQVIYNEQFF
TRBD1	NA	TRBV30	TRBJ1-1	TGTGCCTGGAGCCCGAGGGGGCCTATGGACACTGAAGCTTTCTTT	CAWSPRGPMDTEAFF
TRBD1	NA	TRBV7-6	TRBJ1-1	TGTGCCAGCAGCTTCGGGACAGGGGGTTTGAGCACTGAAGCTTTCTTT	CASSFGTGGLSTEAFF
NA	NA	TRBV6-5	TRBJ1-5	TGTGCCAGCAGTGCGACGGAGGGCAATCAGCCCCAGCATTTT	CASSATEGNQPQHF
TRBD2	few	TRBV27	TRBJ2-7	TGTGCCAGCAGTCCCATAGCGGGAGTGACCTACGAGCAGTACTTC	CASSPIAGVTYEQYF
NA	NA	TRBV7-9	TRBJ2-7	TGTGCCAGCAGCCCAGGACACTACGAGCAGTACTTC	CASSPGHYEQYF
NA	NA	TRBV7-9	TRBJ2-3	TGTGCCAGCAGCCATTCAGGGGGCACAGATACGCAGTATTTT	CASSHSGGTDTQYF
TRBD1	NA	TRBV9	TRBJ2-7	TGTGCCAGCAGCGTGGCCCGGGACAGCTCCTACGAGCAGTACTTC	CASSVARDSSYEQYF
TRBD1	NA	TRBV5-6	TRBJ2-2	TGTGCCAGCAGCCTTGACAGGGGGCAACGGACCGGGGAGCTGTTTTTT	CASSLDRGQRTGELFF
TRBD1	NA	TRBV27	TRBJ2-3	TGTGCCAGCTCTCGCATCAGGGGGGACAGGGGGCCCACAGATACGCAGTATTTT	CASSRIRGDRGPTDTQYF
NA	NA	TRBV10-3	TRBJ1-5	TGTGCCATCAGTTTAACGTCACAACAGCCCCAGCATTTT	CAISLTSQQPQHF
NA	few	TRBV6-1	TRBJ1-3	TGTGCCAGCAGTGAAGAGGGGTCTGGAAACACCATATATTTT	CASSEEGSGNTIYF
NA	NA	TRBV6-6	TRBJ2-7	TGTGCCAGCAGGTTGGCAGGGGACTACGAGCAGTACTTC	CASRLAGDYEQYF
TRBD1	NA	TRBV6-5	TRBJ2-7	TGTGCCAGCAGTTACCGGGACAGGGGCTCCTACGAGCAGTACTTC	CASSYRDRGSYEQYF
TRBD1	NA	TRBV6-5	TRBJ1-1	TGTGCCAGCCAAGAGACAGGGAACGACGAAGCTTTCTTT	CASQETGNDEAFF
TRBD1	NA	TRBV10-3	TRBJ2-1	TGTGCCACCCTTGGACAGGGGGCCTACAATGAGCAGTTCTTC	CATLGQGAYNEQFF
TRBD1	NA	TRBV11-2	TRBJ2-5	TGTGCCAGCAGCCGTGACAGGGAGGAGACCCAGTACTTC	CASSRDREETQYF
NA	NA	TRBV5-1	TRBJ1-1	TGCGCCAGCAGCTTGAGACAGCACACTGAAGCTTTCTTT	CASSLRQHTEAFF
TRBD1	few	TRBV18	TRBJ2-3	TGTGCCAGCTCACCATCCATGGGACAGGGTACAGATACGCAGTATTTT	CASSPSMGQGTDTQYF
TRBD1	NA	TRBV7-9	TRBJ1-2	TGTGCCAGCAGCTACCCGACAGGGACGGGTGGCTACACCTTC	CASSYPTGTGGYTF
NA	NA	TRBV2	TRBJ2-5	TGTGCCAGCAGTGAAGCGCTTCGGGTTCAAGAGACCCAGTACTTC	CASSEALRVQETQYF
TRBD1	NA	TRBV6-1	TRBJ1-1	TGTGCCAGCAGAATAACAGGGGACACTGAAGCTTTCTTT	CASRITGDTEAFF
TRBD2	NA	TRBV5-4	TRBJ2-2	TGTGCCAGCAGCTCGGGACTAGCGGGGACCGGGGAGCTGTTTTTT	CASSSGLAGTGELFF